The clone carrying this T cell receptor (beta chain) was counted between two and nine times. Its matching antigen is unknown. The same CDR3 is also encoded by other DNA sequences in this sample. These data belong to a study of OX40 agonist ivuxolimab in advanced cancers. The overall study: Ivuxolimab doses were 0.01, 0.1, 0.3, 1.5, 3 or 10 mg/kg every 2 weeks. Dose-escalation cases comprised hepatocellular carcinoma, melanoma, renal cell or head and neck cancer.

CDR3 length: 15 residues. Germline V CDR1 and CDR2: MRHNA, SNTAGT. Trimming at V came to 4 bases and at J to 5 bases, leaving 8 bases not matched to a gene. General study points: Averaged across samples, CD8+ T cells carried more expanded clones than CD4+ did.

This table comes from immunoSEQ multiplex PCR, and its TCRdb copy is limited to in-frame clones, with some not included. There are approximately 50,000 clones in the sample; about 94% occur only once, and around 10% lies in the top ten. Autoimmune disease history or systemic immunosuppression disqualified patients. This material consisted of CD4+ or CD8+ T cells sorted from blood, taken in a trial of the OX40 agonist ivuxolimab. This chain connects TRBV6-4 to TRBJ2-5, with 9 bases matching TRBD1. The receptor was derived from an adult with an advanced solid tumor such as melanoma, head and neck, liver or kidney cancer. Written as DNA, the CDR3 is TGTGCCAGCAGTGTCAAACAGGGGGCTCTGGAGACCCAGTACTTC. Translated, it gives CASSVKQGALETQYF.